The rows below give T cell receptor beta chains drawn from one sample of a study of T cell responses to AZD1222 COVID-19 vaccine. The repertoire was sequenced with immunoSEQ multiplex PCR; TCRdb's copy has only in-frame clones and lacks some. The repertoire holds 190,000 or so clones, with 88% as singletons. Material: peripheral blood, obtained 28 days after the second AZD1222 dose. The receptors derive from an adult who received the AZD1222 COVID-19 vaccine. Each CDR3 is given with its conserved first and last residue. The D gene is left open where the match is weak. Some rows have no size entry. The others give once, few or many, or a class for an expanded clone.

TRBV7-2	TRBD2	TRBJ2-7	.	TGTGCCAGCAGCCAGGGACTAGCGGGAGCCTACGAGCAGTACTTC	CASSQGLAGAYEQYF
TRBV28	TRBD2	TRBJ2-1	.	TGTGCCAGCACCTCGGGACTAGCGGTTGTCTACAATGAGCAGTTCTTC	CASTSGLAVVYNEQFF
TRBV28	.	TRBJ1-1	.	TGTGCCAGCAGTCCCCTGGGAGGGTCAAACACTGAAGCTTTCTTT	CASSPLGGSNTEAFF
TRBV7-2	.	TRBJ2-7	.	TGTGCCAGCAGTCTGCACTACGAGCAGTACTTC	CASSLHYEQYF
TRBV19	TRBD1	TRBJ1-5	.	TGTGCCAGTATGGAGGACAGGGGGCGCGAACCCCAGCATTTT	CASMEDRGREPQHF
TRBV6-6	TRBD1	TRBJ1-2	.	TGTGCCAGCAGTCGAGGGACAGGGACTAACTATGGCTACACCTTC	CASSRGTGTNYGYTF
TRBV5-1	TRBD1	TRBJ2-5	.	TGCGCCAGCAGCGTTAAATCTACAGGGGTAGAGACCCAGTACTTC	CASSVKSTGVETQYF
TRBV3-1/TRBV3-2	TRBD1	TRBJ2-7	.	TGTGCCAGCAGCCCGAAGGGACAGGGGGGTTTGTACGAGCAGTACTTC	CASSPKGQGGLYEQYF
TRBV18	.	TRBJ1-3	.	TGTGCCAGCTCACCAGGGGGGGCCACTGGAAACACCATATATTTT	CASSPGGATGNTIYF
TRBV5-1	TRBD1	TRBJ2-2	.	TGCGCCAGCAGCTCCGACAGGGCGAACACCGGGGAGCTGTTTTTT	CASSSDRANTGELFF
TRBV4-3	.	TRBJ2-1	.	TGCGCCAGCAGCCAAGATCGGGGGGCCCTGGGAGTGCCGGAGCAGTTCTTC	CASSQDRGALGVPEQFF
TRBV28	TRBD2	TRBJ2-4	.	TGTGCCAGCAGTCCCACGACCCCCGGGACTAGCGGGCCCCTAGCCAAAAACATTCAGTACTTC	CASSPTTPGTSGPLAKNIQYF
TRBV20-1	.	TRBJ2-4	.	TGCAGTACTCAGAGGAACATTCAGTACTTC	CSTQRNIQYF
TRBV30	TRBD2	TRBJ2-3	.	TGTGCCTGGAGTACGGGTCTAGCGGTCCTCACAGATACGCAGTATTTT	CAWSTGLAVLTDTQYF
TRBV7-8	TRBD1	TRBJ2-1	.	TGTGCCAGCAGGGAGGGACAGGCTTCCTACAATGAGCAGTTCTTC	CASREGQASYNEQFF
TRBV5-4	TRBD1	TRBJ1-2	.	TGTGCCAGCAGCGTGGACAGGAACTATGGCTACACCTTC	CASSVDRNYGYTF
TRBV6-2/TRBV6-3	.	TRBJ2-3	once	TGTGCCAGCAGCCCCCTTGTAGGAGTCACAGATACGCAGTATTTT	CASSPLVGVTDTQYF
TRBV6-5	.	TRBJ2-3	.	TGTGCCACTGCCGGATGGACAGATACGCAGTATTTT	CATAGWTDTQYF
TRBV4-2	.	TRBJ2-3	.	TGTGCCAGCAGCCAAGGCCGTCTAGATACGCAGTATTTT	CASSQGRLDTQYF
TRBV5-4	.	TRBJ2-1	.	TGTGCCAGCAGCTCTTACTATGAGCAGTTCTTC	CASSSYYEQFF
TRBV18	TRBD2	TRBJ2-1	.	TGTGCCAGCTCACCACCGATAATAGCGGGGTACAATGAGCAGTTCTTC	CASSPPIIAGYNEQFF
TRBV18	.	TRBJ2-1	.	TGTGCCAGCTCAACCGATAGCGGCCCCTACAATGAGCAGTTCTTC	CASSTDSGPYNEQFF
TRBV7-9	TRBD1	TRBJ1-6	.	TGTGCCAGCAGCCCAGAGGACAGGGGATCACCCCTCCACTTT	CASSPEDRGSPLHF
TRBV4-1	TRBD1	TRBJ1-6	.	TGCGCCAGCAGCCAAGACAGGGGGTTAACCTCAACTAATTCACCCCTCCACTTT	CASSQDRGLTSTNSPLHF
TRBV29-1	TRBD1	TRBJ2-3	.	TGCAGCGCTTTCTCACCCGCCGGGACAGGGGACACAGATACGCAGTATTTT	CSAFSPAGTGDTDTQYF
TRBV15	.	TRBJ2-7	.	TGTGCCACCAGCAGACCAGGACGGTCCGACGAGCAGTACTTC	CATSRPGRSDEQYF
TRBV28	.	TRBJ2-7	.	TGTGCCAGCACCCCCCCCAGCGAGGTCGAGCAGTACTTC	CASTPPSEVEQYF
TRBV4-2	.	TRBJ1-6	.	TGTGCCAGCAGCCAAGAAAATTCACCCCTCCACTTT	CASSQENSPLHF
TRBV3-1/TRBV3-2	.	TRBJ2-3	.	TGTGCCAGCAGCCAAGAGGGCGCAGATACGCAGTATTTT	CASSQEGADTQYF
TRBV5-6	.	TRBJ1-4	.	TGTGCCAGCAGCCTGGGATTAATGGGTGAAAAACTGTTTTTT	CASSLGLMGEKLFF
TRBV18	.	TRBJ1-1	.	TGTGCCAGCTCACCACTGACCGGGACCGTGGGGACTGAAGCTTTCTTT	CASSPLTGTVGTEAFF
TRBV27	TRBD1	TRBJ2-5	.	TGTGCCAGCACTGACAGGGGGCGAGAGACCCAGTACTTC	CASTDRGRETQYF
TRBV3-1/TRBV3-2	TRBD2	TRBJ2-7	.	TGTGCCAGCAGCCTCATGACTAGCGTCCACGAGCAGTACTTC	CASSLMTSVHEQYF
TRBV6-6	.	TRBJ2-7	.	TGTGCCAGCAGTTTAGGAGGGAGCGGCCACGAGCAGTACTTC	CASSLGGSGHEQYF
TRBV11-1	TRBD1	TRBJ2-4	.	TGTGCCAGCAGCTTGGGACAGATAAACATTCAGTACTTC	CASSLGQINIQYF
TRBV2	.	TRBJ1-5	.	TGTGCCAGCGGGGGACACACTAGCAATCAGCCCCAGCATTTT	CASGGHTSNQPQHF
TRBV5-1	TRBD2	TRBJ2-3	.	TGCGCCAGCAAGACCGGGACTAGCGGGAGCACAGATACGCAGTATTTT	CASKTGTSGSTDTQYF
TRBV6-4	.	TRBJ1-4	.	TGTGCCAGCAGTGCCGGATCTGCAACTAATGAAAAACTGTTTTTT	CASSAGSATNEKLFF
TRBV6-1	.	TRBJ1-5	few	TGTGCCAGCAGTGAATCGGTCAGGAGTAGCAATCAGCCCCAGCATTTT	CASSESVRSSNQPQHF
TRBV19	TRBD1	TRBJ1-5	.	TGTGCCAGTAGTTCGCCGGACAGGGGGCCCAATCAGCCCCAGCATTTT	CASSSPDRGPNQPQHF
TRBV27	TRBD1	TRBJ2-1	.	TGTGCCAGCAGGGCTACAGGGGGCGGGGTCCATGAGCAGTTCTTC	CASRATGGGVHEQFF
TRBV7-8	.	TRBJ2-7	.	TGTGCCAGCAGCCACTCATCGGGACAGCGGGTGTCGGGCGAGCAGTACTTC	CASSHSSGQRVSGEQYF
TRBV9	.	TRBJ2-2	.	TGTGCCAGCAGCGTAGCTTTAGGGGATACCGGGGAGCTGTTTTTT	CASSVALGDTGELFF
TRBV7-2	.	TRBJ2-2	.	TGTGCCAGCAGCTTAGGACTGGCGCGGACCGGGGAGCTGTTTTTT	CASSLGLARTGELFF
TRBV25-1	.	TRBJ2-7	.	TGTGCCAGCAGTTTCGGACAGAGAGCCTACGAGCAGTACTTC	CASSFGQRAYEQYF
TRBV6-2/TRBV6-3	.	TRBJ2-7	.	TGTGCCAGCAGCTCCCGGGGGTCGTACTCCTACGAGCAGTACTTC	CASSSRGSYSYEQYF
TRBV15	TRBD1	TRBJ1-2	.	TGTGCCACCAGCACCCGCAGACAGGGTAGGGATGGCTACACCTTC	CATSTRRQGRDGYTF
TRBV18	TRBD1	TRBJ2-1	.	TGTGCCAGCTCACAACCCGGGACAGCGGTCAATGAGCAGTTCTTC	CASSQPGTAVNEQFF